Each of the 21 T cell receptor beta chains below was sequenced from the same sample in a study of T cell responses to AZD1222 COVID-19 vaccine. The repertoire was sequenced with immunoSEQ multiplex PCR; TCRdb's copy has only in-frame clones and lacks some. The table shows approximately 150,000 clones, with around 89% occurring only once. The material was peripheral blood, obtained 28 days after the second dose of the MenACWY control vaccine. The origin of the receptors is an adult who received the MenACWY meningococcal vaccine as a control.

The CDR3 DNA is TGCGCCAGCAGCACCCGACTAGCGGGAGACCACGAGCAGTACTTC. Protein sequence: CASSTRLAGDHEQYF. The V and J genes are TRBV5-1 and TRBJ2-7, with 12 positions matching TRBD2. The J segment lost 5 bases and the V segment lost 4 bases, leaving 7 bases of the junction unmatched. The V gene's germline CDR1 is SGHRS and CDR2 YFSETQ. CDR3 size: 15 residues.

The J gene is TRBJ2-1, the V gene TRBV27; TRBD2 aligns across 10 bases. The CDR3 contains 15 residues. V lost 6 bases to trimming and J lost 4 bases; unmatched junction nucleotides: 6. CDR1 is MNHEY and CDR2 is SMNVEV in the germline V gene (reference sequence). CDR3 in DNA: TGTGCCAGCAGCCAGGGACTAGCGAGGTACAATGAGCAGTTCTTC. Translating gives CASSQGLARYNEQFF.

The rearrangement links TRBV6-5 to TRBJ2-7, with TRBD1 identical over 10 bases. Trimming took 3 bases from V and 3 from J; bases not matched to a gene: 8. CDR3 length: 16 amino acids. Germline lookup yields CDR1 MNHEY and CDR2 SVGAGI. CDR3 DNA sequence: TGTGCCAGCAGTTATGGGCACGGGACAGGGGACTACGAGCAGTACTTC. Amino acids: CASSYGHGTGDYEQYF.

This CDR3 reads CAGKSGASNYGYTF. The CDR3 nucleotides read TGTGCCGGCAAGTCGGGGGCCTCTAACTATGGCTACACCTTC. This rearrangement joins TRBV7-9 to TRBJ1-2; perhaps TRBD1 as D (6 bases). The CDR3 is 14 amino acids. Between the trimmed V and J ends, which lost 11 bases and 0 bases, there was a span of 16 bases. Germline V CDR1 and CDR2: SEHNR, FQNEAQ (reference sequence).

J is TRBJ2-4 and V is TRBV19; TRBD1 might be the D (6 bases). Germline CDR1 reads LNHDA; CDR2 reads SQIVND (reference sequence). V was cut by 6 bases and J by 3 bases, with 9 bases left in between. There are 13 residues in the CDR3. The CDR3 loop is CASSQGIKNIQYF. The CDR3 nucleotides are TGTGCCAGTAGCCAGGGGATCAAAAACATTCAGTACTTC.

V usage is TRBV27 and J usage is TRBJ2-7, with 11 bases identical to TRBD2. This CDR3 has 16 amino acids. Trimming removed 5 bases from V and 3 bases from J; junction bases left unmatched: 9. Germline CDR1 reads MNHEY; CDR2 reads SMNVEV (reference sequence). The CDR3 reads CASSRTMTSGIYEQYF. CDR3 DNA sequence: TGTGCCAGCAGTCGCACCATGACTAGCGGGATCTACGAGCAGTACTTC.

The chain recombines TRBV5-6 with TRBJ2-7; 11 positions agree with TRBD2. Germline CDR1 reads SGHDT; CDR2 reads YYEEEE. V was clipped by 4 bases and J by 3 bases; unmatched bases: 3. The CDR3 is 14 amino acids. The CDR3 DNA reads TGTGCCAGCAGCCTGGGACTAGCGGACTACGAGCAGTACTTC. Its protein is CASSLGLADYEQYF.

The chain combines TRBV9 with TRBJ2-2; TRBD2 matches 8 bases. Trimming removed 2 bases from V and 2 bases from J; junction bases left unmatched: 5. CDR3 size: 16 residues. Germline assignment: CDR1 SGDLS and CDR2 YYNGEE. CDR3 sequence reads: CASSVTGGPNTGELFF. For the CDR3, the DNA is TGTGCCAGCAGCGTTACGGGAGGGCCTAACACCGGGGAGCTGTTTTTT.

The chain has TRBV14 and TRBJ2-7; no clear D. The CDR3 is 16 residues long. V lost 0 bases, J lost 2 bases, and 14 bases lay in between. The V gene's germline CDR1 is SGHDN and CDR2 FVKESK. The CDR3 here is CASSQDVITLPYEQYF. DNA for the CDR3: TGTGCCAGCAGCCAAGATGTCATTACACTTCCCTACGAGCAGTACTTC.

The rearrangement uses TRBV18 and TRBJ1-2; D remains unclear. The CDR3 has 15 amino acids. Germline CDR1 is KGHSH and CDR2 is LQKENI. Trimming removed 0 bases at V and 0 bases at J, with 8 bases between. The CDR3 nucleotides read TGTGCCAGCTCACCACCGACGGAAGCTAACTATGGCTACACCTTC. It translates to CASSPPTEANYGYTF.

The V call is TRBV19, the J call TRBJ1-2, with D possibly TRBD1 on 5 matching bases. Trimming removed 5 bases at V and 8 bases at J, with 18 bases between. The CDR3 is 14 residues long. CDR1 LNHDA and CDR2 SQIVND come from the germline V gene (reference sequence). CDR3 sequence (DNA): TGTGCCAGTAGTCCCCGGGGGGGGTGGAACGGCTACACCTTC. Its protein is CASSPRGGWNGYTF.

This chain joins TRBV11-2 and TRBJ2-7; tentatively, D is TRBD1 (6 bases). Per germline, CDR1 SGHAT and CDR2 FQNNGV. The CDR3 sequence is 14 residues long. The V gene lost 3 bases and the J gene lost 5 bases, with 14 bases spanning the gap. The CDR3 sequence is CASSFNTGSNEQYF. The DNA for the CDR3 is TGTGCCAGCAGCTTCAATACAGGGTCTAACGAGCAGTACTTC.

The chain carries TRBV7-8 and TRBJ2-1, with TRBD2 as a possible D gene (6 bases). V dropped 5 bases and J dropped 1 base, with 12 bases sitting between them. Germline V gene sequence: CDR1 SGHVS, CDR2 FQNEAQ. The CDR3 extends over 15 amino acids. DNA for the CDR3: TGTGCCAGCAGCCCCTCTAGCGTATCCTACAATGAGCAGTTCTTC. Amino acids: CASSPSSVSYNEQFF.

This clone was seen just once. CDR3 nucleotide sequence: TGCGCCAGCAGCTTGCGAAAGGGGCTTGGAAACACTGAAGCTTTCTTT. Amino acids: CASSLRKGLGNTEAFF. The gene calls are TRBV5-1 and TRBJ1-1; D may be TRBD1 (5 bases). Trimming pared 1 base from V and 2 bases from J, leaving 15 bases between. The germline V gene encodes CDR1 SGHRS and CDR2 YFSETQ. There are 16 residues in the CDR3. The variable domain in full, with the rest retrieved from reference TRBV5-1 and TRBJ1-1, is KAGVTQTPRYLIKTRGQQVTLSCSPISGHRSVSWYQQTPGQGLQFLFEYFSETQRNKGNFPGRFSGRQFSNSRSEMNVSTLELGDSALYLCASSLRKGLGNTEAFFGQGTRLTVV.

The chain combines TRBV5-4 with TRBJ2-7; TRBD2 matches at 12 bases. V gave up 3 bases and J gave up 5 bases; unmatched junction bases: 15. Germline CDR1 SGHNT, CDR2 YYREEE (reference sequence). This CDR3 is built from 18 residues. In DNA form, the CDR3 reads TGTGCCAGCAGCTCTGCTAGCGGGAGGGCCAGATATGGTGACGAGCAGTACTTC. This codes for CASSSASGRARYGDEQYF. Based on the CDR3 plus reference TRBV5-4 and TRBJ2-7, the full variable domain is ETGVTQSPTHLIKTRGQQVTLRCSSQSGHNTVSWYQQALGQGPQFIFQYYREEENGRGNFPPRFSGLQFPNYSSELNVNALELDDSALYLCASSSASGRARYGDEQYFGPGTRLTVT.

The chain has TRBV24-1 and TRBJ2-3, with a weak D call TRBD1 (5 bases). The CDR3 is 13 amino acids. V lost 2 bases, J lost 6 bases, and 8 bases lay in between. CDR1 KGHDR and CDR2 SFDVKD come from the germline V gene. CDR3 DNA sequence: TGTGCCACCAGTGATTCGCCAGGGGATACGCAGTATTTT. Its translation: CATSDSPGDTQYF.

The chain uses TRBV7-2 and TRBJ1-5; D gene ambiguous. Deletions cut 6 bases from V and 2 bases from J, with 11 bases between. The CDR3 has 14 residues. Germline loops: CDR1 SGHTA, CDR2 FQGNSA. The DNA of the CDR3 is TGTGCCAGCAGATCAGCAGGAGGCAATCAGCCCCAGCATTTT. Encoded protein: CASRSAGGNQPQHF.

The CDR3 region has the DNA TGTGCCAGCAGTTACTCGGGAAGCCTCTCTGGAAACACCATATATTTT. This translates into CASSYSGSLSGNTIYF. This rearrangement joins TRBV6-5 to TRBJ1-3; D unclear. Germline loops: CDR1 MNHEY, CDR2 SVGAGI. The CDR3 consists of 16 residues. V was cut by 0 bases and J by 0 bases, with 9 bases left in between.

This clone is a singleton in its sample. The germline gene is not matched at one end of the junction; a read error may be the cause. V usage is TRBV6-2 or TRBV6-3 and J usage is TRBJ2-7, with a weak D call TRBD1 (6 bases). The CDR3 spans 14 residues. Germline V lookup: CDR1 MNHEY, CDR2 SVGEGT. Here the CDR3 DNA reads TGTACCAGCAGCCCGAGAAGGGGGACCTACGAGCAGTACTTC. It encodes CTSSPRRGTYEQYF.

This chain joins TRBV19 and TRBJ1-6; possibly TRBD1 for D (5 bases). The CDR3 is 17 residues long. The V gene's germline CDR1 is LNHDA and CDR2 SQIVND (reference sequence). Between the trimmed V and J ends, which lost 8 bases and 0 bases, there was a span of 17 bases. Written as DNA, the CDR3 is TGTGCCAGTCGGCAGAACGCAGGGAGCTCCTATAATTCACCCCTCCACTTT. Its protein is CASRQNAGSSYNSPLHF. Full variable domain (outside the CDR3, taken from reference TRBV19 and TRBJ1-6): DGGITQSPKYLFRKEGQNVTLSCEQNLNHDAMYWYRQDPGQGLRLIYYSQIVNDFQKGDIAEGYSVSREKKESFPLTVTSAQKNPTAFYLCASRQNAGSSYNSPLHFGNGTRLTVT.

This clone was observed a few times. This chain links TRBV18 with TRBJ2-2, with D hard to call. The germline gives CDR1 KGHSH, CDR2 LQKENI. V shed 2 bases and J shed 1 base, with 8 bases lying between them. The CDR3 length is 15 residues. This CDR3 reads CASSPTAENTGELFF. CDR3 coding DNA: TGTGCCAGCTCACCAACGGCCGAGAACACCGGGGAGCTGTTTTTT.